This T cell receptor (beta chain) was identified during a study of read filtering for tumor transcriptome and immune sequencing. J gave up 1 base and V 3 bases, and 3 bases lay outside the gene matches. Per germline, CDR1 SEHNR and CDR2 FQNEAQ (reference sequence). The CDR3 covers 14 residues. This clonotype has a count of ten or more. This library used roughly 430 ng RNA and molecular barcoded adaptors spanning alpha/delta and beta/gamma chains. MiXCR, applied by TCRdb to the reads, yields one record per CDR3 protein. The data hold 100,000 to 150,000 distinct CDR3 sequences, with less than 15% observed a single time.

This chain connects TRBV7-9 to TRBJ2-7; 7 positions match TRBD2. Sequences were obtained from a population of CD138-negative cells sorted from bone marrow. This TCR was recovered from a donor at least 40 years old with multiple myeloma. Here the CDR3 DNA reads TGTGCCAGCAGCTTTCTAGCGGAGTCCTACGAGCAGTACTTC. As protein: CASSFLAESYEQYF.